This TCR beta chain was sequenced for a study of shared clonotypes between healthy human individuals. Study outcomes and limitations: The four-donor shared clonotypes exceeded non-shared clonotypes in generation probability, with non-shared ones scoring lower.

Libraries were prepared by immunoSEQ multiplex PCR; TCRdb keeps only in-frame clonotypes and omits some of them. The table lists under 750,000 clones, 72% of them singletons, with around 1.7% in the top ten. Points on this clone: Its antigen is still unknown.

Germline loops: CDR1 SGHTA, CDR2 FQGNSA. The CDR3 extends over 15 amino acids. Trimming at V came to 5 bases and at J to 1 base, leaving 4 bases not matched to a gene. The chain joins TRBV7-2 to TRBJ1-5; 8 bases agree with TRBD1. This clonotype was obtained from a woman aged 25 to 39 in good health. Input material: memory CD4+ T cells sorted from blood. Subset indicated: CD45RA-negative fraction. The CDR3 DNA reads TGTGCCAGCAGCCCCACAGGGGGGAGCAATCAGCCCCAGCATTTT. It specifies CASSPTGGSNQPQHF.